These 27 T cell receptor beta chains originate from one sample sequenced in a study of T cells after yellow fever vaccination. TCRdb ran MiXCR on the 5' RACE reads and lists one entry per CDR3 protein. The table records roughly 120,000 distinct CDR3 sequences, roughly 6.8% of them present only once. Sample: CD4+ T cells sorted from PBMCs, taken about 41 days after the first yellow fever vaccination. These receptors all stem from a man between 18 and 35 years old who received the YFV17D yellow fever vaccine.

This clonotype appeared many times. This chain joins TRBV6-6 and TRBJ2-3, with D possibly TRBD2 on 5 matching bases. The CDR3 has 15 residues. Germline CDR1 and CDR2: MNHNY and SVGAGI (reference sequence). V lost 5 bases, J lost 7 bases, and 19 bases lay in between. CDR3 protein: CASSQDLSLPHTQYF. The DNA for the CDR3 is TGTGCCAGCAGTCAGGACTTGTCCCTCCCACATACGCAGTATTTT.

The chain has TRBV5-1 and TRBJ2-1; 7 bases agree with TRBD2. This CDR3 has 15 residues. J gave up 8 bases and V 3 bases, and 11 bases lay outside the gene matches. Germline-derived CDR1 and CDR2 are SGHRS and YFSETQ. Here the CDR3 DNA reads TGCGCCAGCAGCTACAGGACTAGAGAGGAGGATGAGCAGTTCTTC. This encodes CASSYRTREEDEQFF. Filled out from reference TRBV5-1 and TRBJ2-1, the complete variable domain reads KAGVTQTPRYLIKTRGQQVTLSCSPISGHRSVSWYQQTPGQGLQFLFEYFSETQRNKGNFPGRFSGRQFSNSRSEMNVSTLELGDSALYLCASSYRTREEDEQFFGPGTRLTVL.

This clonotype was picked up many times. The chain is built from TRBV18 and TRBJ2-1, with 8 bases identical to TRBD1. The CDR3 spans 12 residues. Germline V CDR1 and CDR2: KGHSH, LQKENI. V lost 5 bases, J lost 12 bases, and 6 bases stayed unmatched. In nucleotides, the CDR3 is TGTGCCAGCTCAAGGACAGGGTTTGGGCAGTTCTTC. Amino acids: CASSRTGFGQFF.

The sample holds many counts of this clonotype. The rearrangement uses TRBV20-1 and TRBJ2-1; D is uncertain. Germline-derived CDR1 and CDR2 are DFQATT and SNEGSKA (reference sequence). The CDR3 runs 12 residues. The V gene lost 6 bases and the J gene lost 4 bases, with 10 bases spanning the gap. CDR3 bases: TGCAGTGCAACCCCCGAATACAATGAGCAGTTCTTC. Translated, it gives CSATPEYNEQFF.

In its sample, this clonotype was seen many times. The CDR3 region is CATSRATGANVLTF. Here the CDR3 DNA reads TGTGCCACCAGCAGAGCAACTGGGGCCAACGTCCTGACTTTC. J is TRBJ2-6 and V is TRBV15; D uncertain. CDR1 and CDR2 from the germline V gene are LNHNV and YYDKDF (reference sequence). The CDR3 sequence is 14 residues long. The V gene lost 1 base and the J gene lost 2 bases, with 3 bases spanning the gap. Looking up the rest from reference TRBV15 and TRBJ2-6 gives the full variable domain: DAMVIQNPRYQVTQFGKPVTLSCSQTLNHNVMYWYQQKSSQAPKLLFHYYDKDFNNEADTPDNFQSRRPNTSFCFLDIRSPGLGDTAMYLCATSRATGANVLTFGAGSRLTVL.

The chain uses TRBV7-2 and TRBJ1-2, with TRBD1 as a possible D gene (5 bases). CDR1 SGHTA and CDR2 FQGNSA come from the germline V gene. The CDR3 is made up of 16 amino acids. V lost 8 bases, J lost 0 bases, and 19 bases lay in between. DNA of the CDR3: TGTGCCAGCTTAACGCGCCGGGGGGAAGCTAACTATGGCTACACCTTC. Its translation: CASLTRRGEANYGYTF.

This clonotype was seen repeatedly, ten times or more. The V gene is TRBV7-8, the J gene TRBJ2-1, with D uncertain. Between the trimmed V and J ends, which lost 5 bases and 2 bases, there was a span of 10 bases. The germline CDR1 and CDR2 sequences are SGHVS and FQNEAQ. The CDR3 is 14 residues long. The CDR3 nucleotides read TGTGCCAGCAGCCCTTCTCAAGCCTACAATGAGCAGTTCTTC. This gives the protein CASSPSQAYNEQFF.

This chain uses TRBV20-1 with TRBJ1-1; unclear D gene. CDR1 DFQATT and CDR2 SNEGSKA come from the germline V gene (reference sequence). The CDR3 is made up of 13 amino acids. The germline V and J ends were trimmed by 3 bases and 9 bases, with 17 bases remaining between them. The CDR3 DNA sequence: TGCAGTGCTAGCTGGGGTGGATCTAACCAAGCTTTCTTT. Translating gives CSASWGGSNQAFF.

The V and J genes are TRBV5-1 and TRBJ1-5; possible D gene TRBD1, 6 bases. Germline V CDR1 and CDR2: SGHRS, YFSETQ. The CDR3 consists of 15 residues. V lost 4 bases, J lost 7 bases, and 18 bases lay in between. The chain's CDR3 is CASSPETGLGQPQHF. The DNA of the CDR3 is TGCGCCAGCAGCCCGGAGACAGGTCTTGGGCAGCCCCAGCATTTT. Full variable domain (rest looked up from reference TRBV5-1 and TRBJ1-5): KAGVTQTPRYLIKTRGQQVTLSCSPISGHRSVSWYQQTPGQGLQFLFEYFSETQRNKGNFPGRFSGRQFSNSRSEMNVSTLELGDSALYLCASSPETGLGQPQHFGDGTRLSIL.

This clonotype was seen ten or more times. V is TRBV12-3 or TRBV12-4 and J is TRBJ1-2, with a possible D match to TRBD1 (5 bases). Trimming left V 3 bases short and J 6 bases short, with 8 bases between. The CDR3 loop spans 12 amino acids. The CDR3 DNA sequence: TGTGCCAGCAGTTTTGAGGGGAATGGCTACACCTTC. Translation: CASSFEGNGYTF.

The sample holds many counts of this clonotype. CDR3 coding DNA: TGTGCCAGCAGCTCTGGGACAGGGGGAAGCGAGCAGTACGTC. This encodes CASSSGTGGSEQYV. The rearrangement joins TRBV7-3 to TRBJ2-7, with 11 bases lining up with TRBD1. The CDR3 contains 14 residues. Germline CDR1 is SGHTA and CDR2 is FQGTGA. V was clipped by 4 bases and J by 6 bases; unmatched bases: 5.

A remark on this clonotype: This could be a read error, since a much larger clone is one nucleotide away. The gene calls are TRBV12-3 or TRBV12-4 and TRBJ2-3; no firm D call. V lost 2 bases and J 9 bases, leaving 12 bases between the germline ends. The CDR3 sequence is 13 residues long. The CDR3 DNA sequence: TGTGCCAGCAGTTTAAATGAGGTCGGGACGCAGTATTTT. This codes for CASSLNEVGTQYF.

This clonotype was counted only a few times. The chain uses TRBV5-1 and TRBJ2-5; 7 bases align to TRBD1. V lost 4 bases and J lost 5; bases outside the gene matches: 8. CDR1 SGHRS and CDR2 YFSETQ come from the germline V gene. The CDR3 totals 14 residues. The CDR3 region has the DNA TGCGCCAGCAGCGTCGGTACAGGGGAGGAGACCCAGTACTTC. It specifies CASSVGTGEETQYF.

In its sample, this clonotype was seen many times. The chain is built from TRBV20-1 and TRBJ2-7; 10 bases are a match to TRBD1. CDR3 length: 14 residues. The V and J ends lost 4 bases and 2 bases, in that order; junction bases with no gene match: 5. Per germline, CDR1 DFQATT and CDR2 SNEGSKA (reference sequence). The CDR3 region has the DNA TGCAGTGCTACCGGGACAGGGGCCACCTACGAGCAGTACTTC. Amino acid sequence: CSATGTGATYEQYF.

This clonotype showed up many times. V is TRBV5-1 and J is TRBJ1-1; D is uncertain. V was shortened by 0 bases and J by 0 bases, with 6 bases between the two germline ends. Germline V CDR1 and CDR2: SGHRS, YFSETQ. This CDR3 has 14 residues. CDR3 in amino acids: CASSLAGMNTEAFF. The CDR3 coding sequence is TGCGCCAGCAGCTTGGCCGGAATGAACACTGAAGCTTTCTTT. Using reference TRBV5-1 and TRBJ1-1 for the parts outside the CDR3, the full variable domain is KAGVTQTPRYLIKTRGQQVTLSCSPISGHRSVSWYQQTPGQGLQFLFEYFSETQRNKGNFPGRFSGRQFSNSRSEMNVSTLELGDSALYLCASSLAGMNTEAFFGQGTRLTVV.

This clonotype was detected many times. The CDR3 DNA follows: TGTGCCAGCTCGGGGAATGGGCATCAAGAGACCCAGTACTTC. This encodes CASSGNGHQETQYF. V usage is TRBV6-1 and J usage is TRBJ2-5; TRBD2 is a possible D gene (5 bases). This CDR3 contains 14 residues. The V gene lost 8 bases and the J gene lost 2 bases, with 15 bases spanning the gap. The germline V gene has CDR1 MNHNS and CDR2 SASEGT.

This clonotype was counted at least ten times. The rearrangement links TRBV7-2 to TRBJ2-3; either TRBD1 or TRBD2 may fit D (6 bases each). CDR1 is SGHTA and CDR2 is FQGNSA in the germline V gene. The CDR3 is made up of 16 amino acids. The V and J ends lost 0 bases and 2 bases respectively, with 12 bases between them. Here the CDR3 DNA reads TGTGCCAGCAGCTTAGCGCCGGGGGCCCACACAGATACGCAGTATTTT. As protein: CASSLAPGAHTDTQYF.

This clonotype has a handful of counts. CDR3 loop: CSALLGQGASGELFF. The CDR3 coding sequence is TGCAGTGCCCTATTGGGACAGGGGGCATCCGGGGAGCTGTTTTTT. The chain carries TRBV20-1 and TRBJ2-2, with 12 positions matching TRBD1. Germline V gene sequence: CDR1 DFQATT, CDR2 SNEGSKA (reference sequence). With 6 bases clipped from V and 6 bases from J, the junction kept 8 bases outside the gene matches. The CDR3 length is 15 residues.

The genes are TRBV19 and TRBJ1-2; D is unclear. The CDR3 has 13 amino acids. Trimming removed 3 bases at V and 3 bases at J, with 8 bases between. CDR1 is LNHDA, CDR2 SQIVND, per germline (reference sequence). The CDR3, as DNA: TGTGCCAGTAGTATGTACGTAGACTATGGCTACACCTTC. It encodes CASSMYVDYGYTF.

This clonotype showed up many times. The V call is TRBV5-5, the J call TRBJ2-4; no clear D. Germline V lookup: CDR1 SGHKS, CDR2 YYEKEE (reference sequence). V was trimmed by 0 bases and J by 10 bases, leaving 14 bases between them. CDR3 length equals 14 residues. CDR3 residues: CASSLDDNGRIQYF. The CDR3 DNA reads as TGTGCCAGCAGCTTGGATGACAATGGAAGGATTCAGTACTTC.

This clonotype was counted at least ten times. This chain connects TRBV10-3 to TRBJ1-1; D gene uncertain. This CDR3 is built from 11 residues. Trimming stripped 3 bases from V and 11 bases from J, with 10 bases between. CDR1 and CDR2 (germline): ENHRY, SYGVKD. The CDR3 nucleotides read TGTGCCATCAGTGAAGACCGATCGGCTTTCTTT. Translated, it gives CAISEDRSAFF.

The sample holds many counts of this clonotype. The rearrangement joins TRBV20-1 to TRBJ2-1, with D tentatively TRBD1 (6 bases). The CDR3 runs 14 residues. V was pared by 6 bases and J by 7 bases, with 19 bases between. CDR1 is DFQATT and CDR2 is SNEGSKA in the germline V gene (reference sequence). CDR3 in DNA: TGCAGTGCACACGACAGGTCCGGCGGTAATGAGCAGTTCTTC. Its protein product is CSAHDRSGGNEQFF.

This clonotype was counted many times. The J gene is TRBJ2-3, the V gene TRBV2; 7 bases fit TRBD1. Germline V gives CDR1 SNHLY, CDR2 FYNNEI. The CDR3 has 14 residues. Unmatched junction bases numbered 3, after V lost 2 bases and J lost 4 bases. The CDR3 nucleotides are TGTGCCAGCAGTGAAATAGGGGGCGCAGATACGCAGTATTTT. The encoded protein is CASSEIGGADTQYF.

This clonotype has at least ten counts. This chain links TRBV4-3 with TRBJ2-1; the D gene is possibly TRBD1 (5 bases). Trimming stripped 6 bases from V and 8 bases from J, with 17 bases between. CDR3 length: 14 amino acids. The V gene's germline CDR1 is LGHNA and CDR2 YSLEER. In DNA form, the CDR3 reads TGCGCCAGCAGACAGGACGTTGCAAGGGATGAGCAGTTCTTC. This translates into CASRQDVARDEQFF.

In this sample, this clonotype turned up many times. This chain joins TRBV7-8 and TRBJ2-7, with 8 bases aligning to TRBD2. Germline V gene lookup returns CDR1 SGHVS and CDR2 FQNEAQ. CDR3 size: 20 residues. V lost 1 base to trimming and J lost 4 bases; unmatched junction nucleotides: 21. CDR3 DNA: TGTGCCAGCAGCTTAGTTGGCGGATATAGCGGGGCTGACCCCCCTTACGAGCAGTACTTC. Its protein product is CASSLVGGYSGADPPYEQYF.

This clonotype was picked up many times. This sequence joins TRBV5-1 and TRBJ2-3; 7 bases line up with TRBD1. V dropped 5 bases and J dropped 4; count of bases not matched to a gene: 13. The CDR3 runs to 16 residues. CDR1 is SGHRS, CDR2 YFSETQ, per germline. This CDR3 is CASRPGQVGGADTQYF. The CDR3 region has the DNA TGCGCCAGCAGGCCTGGACAGGTCGGAGGAGCAGATACGCAGTATTTT.

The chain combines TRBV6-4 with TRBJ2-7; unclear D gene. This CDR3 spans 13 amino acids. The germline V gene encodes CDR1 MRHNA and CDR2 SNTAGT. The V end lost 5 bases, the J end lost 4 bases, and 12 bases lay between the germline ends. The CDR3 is CASSLEKIYEQYV. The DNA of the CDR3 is TGTGCCAGCAGTCTGGAAAAAATTTACGAGCAGTACGTC.